The entry below describes one TCR beta chain. No cognate antigen has been identified for it. Base-call qualities are not available, and no considerably larger clone is one nucleotide away. The sample comes from a study of human T cells and chemical hapten exposure (dated by TCRdb to the early 2020s). For context, the study as a whole: For sensitization, 2% DPC in acetone was applied to a 2 cm by 2 cm area of upper inner arm skin. Patch testing was done on the upper back using Finn chambers containing 0.01% DPC, and results were scored after 6 days according to International Contact Dermatitis Research Group standards. The libraries were sequenced as a pool, and the TCR yield per sample differed mostly because of small variations in library volumes within the pool. Blood samples were taken from patients before sensitization (week 0) and at 2, 6 and about 24 weeks after DPC sensitization. Alopecia areata with under or over 50% scalp involvement, alopecia totalis and alopecia universalis were represented in the patient cohort, which was mostly female. Patients additionally received weekly therapeutic DPC doses to the scalp throughout the approximately 24-week study period. Blood for TCR sequencing was provided by twenty-nine alopecia patients at one to four time points (pre-sensitization, 2, 6 and 24 weeks). In alopecia patients, the study followed how the peripheral blood TCR repertoire changed in vivo over primary and secondary sensitization to diphenylcyclopropenone (DPC), a hapten. General conclusions and limits of the study: The number of TCRs above 1 in 1000 frequency did not change with DPC sensitization; there was no evidence of global repertoire structure alterations. Repeated subsampling changed both the strength of the expansion versus patch-test correlation and the threshold at which the correlation became significant. Alopecia, a presumed autoimmune disease, was present in all patients, so the immune response of the patients might differ from that of healthy individuals. Compared with pre-sensitization or healthy control sets, expanded TCRs formed significantly more large CDR3 similarity clusters, which is consistent with antigen-driven responses. Patch test score correlated positively with the number of PT1 expanded TCRs, reaching significance at thresholds 8, 16 and 32 but not at 4.

The meaning of the sample's time point label: patch test 1, 2 weeks after DPC sensitization. Interpreted using the paper, the treatment or condition label stands for: therapeutic diphenylcyclopropenone sensitization with weekly scalp DPC. At every patch-test visit, the blood draw took place before the patch test was put on. Patients were considered eligible if aged 18 to 70, diagnosed with alopecia and deemed suitable for DPC therapy, and patients were excluded if pregnant. Total RNA was extracted from unfractionated whole blood that had been collected in Tempus Blood RNA tubes. CDR1 SGHDN and CDR2 FVKESK were looked up in the germline V gene. The CDR3 holds 15 amino acids from the cysteine to the phenylalanine. The CDR3 DNA has 45 bases and is translated from base 1. The junction shows trimming of 4 bases on V and 4 bases on J, and the gene matches do not reach 4 bases of it. The library was built by means of RACE. Reads for this sample came from a NextSeq 500. During library preparation, unique molecular identifiers were attached to individual cDNA molecules so that TCRs could be counted quantitatively and reproducibly. Both TCR alpha and TCR beta chains were sequenced from each blood RNA sample. As for how the authors treated the data: A median of around 96,000 TCRs per sample was observed, with a range of roughly 20,000 to 700,000. V, J and CDR3 annotation of the TCR reads was carried out using the Decombinator software suite. For PS versus PT1 abundance plots, all samples were subsampled to the same number of TCRs (28,000). Expanded TCRs were defined as absent before sensitization and observed at least eight times at the 2-week time point. TCRdb reprocessing: public reads trimmed at Q25 with fastp, clones called with MiXCR, in-frame beta chains kept. Each entry merges the rows of one CDR3 protein and shows their most common DNA and genes. Clone size and V and J calls follow TCRdb, not the original study. The sample records some 80,000 distinct CDR3 sequences, about 10% of which are singletons. About 4.2% of the sample is held by the ten biggest clonotypes.

This chain joins TRBV14 to TRBJ1-6, with TRBD1 matching 7 junction bases. The source of this sequence is a woman in her fifties or sixties with alopecia areata. Some clones in this sample may be carry-over from other donors' samples. Sequencing used whole blood, obtained in connection with sensitization to the hapten diphenylcyclopropenone (DPC). The CDR3 corresponds to CASSPQGDYNSPLHF. In nucleotides, the sequence is TGTGCCAGCAGCCCCCAGGGGGATTATAATTCACCCCTCCACTTT.